These T cell receptor beta chains were read from a single sample in a study of shared clonotypes between healthy human individuals. Only in-frame clones appear in the TCRdb table, and some are missing; sequencing was by immunoSEQ multiplex PCR. The table shows some 2.4 million clones, with under 95% occurring only once. The specimen sequenced was naive CD4+ T cells from PBMCs. Receptor source: a man in his late teens or twenties in good health. Some clones in this sample may be carry-over from other donors' samples. Both conserved end residues are part of each CDR3. The order of the fields is clone size, V gene, D gene, J gene, CDR3 protein, CDR3 DNA. The D gene is left open where the match is weak. The size entry is marked missing in some rows and otherwise reads once, few, many or a size class.

clone size: .
V gene: TRBV28
D gene: TRBD1
J gene: TRBJ2-4
CDR3 protein: CASRGQPKNIQYF
CDR3 DNA: TGTGCCAGCAGGGGACAGCCCAAAAACATTCAGTACTTC

clone size: once
V gene: TRBV10-3
D gene: TRBD2
J gene: TRBJ2-1
CDR3 protein: CAISESRTSVVGSYNEQFF
CDR3 DNA: TGTGCCATCAGTGAGTCGCGGACTAGCGTTGTAGGCTCCTACAATGAGCAGTTCTTC

clone size: .
V gene: TRBV18
D gene: TRBD2
J gene: TRBJ2-7
CDR3 protein: CASSPGTSGVYSYEQYF
CDR3 DNA: TGTGCCAGCTCACCGGGGACTAGCGGGGTCTACTCCTACGAGCAGTACTTC

clone size: .
V gene: TRBV29-1
D gene: TRBD2
J gene: TRBJ2-7
CDR3 protein: CSVVPSGSLSYEQYF
CDR3 DNA: TGCAGCGTTGTTCCTAGCGGGAGCCTTTCTTACGAGCAGTACTTC

clone size: .
V gene: TRBV15
D gene: .
J gene: TRBJ2-6
CDR3 protein: CATSRDLPSGANVLTF
CDR3 DNA: TGTGCCACCAGCAGAGATCTCCCCTCTGGGGCCAACGTCCTGACTTTC

clone size: once
V gene: TRBV6-6
D gene: .
J gene: TRBJ2-3
CDR3 protein: CASRMQGTDTQYF
CDR3 DNA: TGTGCCAGCAGAATGCAGGGCACAGATACGCAGTATTTT

clone size: .
V gene: TRBV5-6
D gene: TRBD2
J gene: TRBJ2-5
CDR3 protein: CASSSRTSGRALKQETQYF
CDR3 DNA: TGTGCCAGCAGCTCCCGAACTAGCGGGAGGGCCTTAAAGCAAGAGACCCAGTACTTC

clone size: .
V gene: TRBV7-2
D gene: TRBD1
J gene: TRBJ2-7
CDR3 protein: CASTHSGQGYEQYF
CDR3 DNA: TGTGCCAGCACCCACTCGGGACAGGGGTATGAGCAGTACTTC

clone size: few
V gene: TRBV28
D gene: .
J gene: TRBJ1-5
CDR3 protein: CASSFSYNQPQHF
CDR3 DNA: TGTGCCAGCAGTTTCAGTTACAATCAGCCCCAGCATTTT

clone size: .
V gene: TRBV28
D gene: .
J gene: TRBJ1-2
CDR3 protein: CASSSYPTRNYGYTF
CDR3 DNA: TGTGCCAGCAGTTCCTACCCCACCAGAAACTATGGCTACACCTTC

clone size: once
V gene: TRBV5-1
D gene: .
J gene: TRBJ1-6
CDR3 protein: CASSLEGSYSPLHF
CDR3 DNA: TGCGCCAGCAGCTTGGAGGGGTCCTACTCACCCCTCCACTTT

clone size: .
V gene: TRBV27
D gene: .
J gene: TRBJ2-2
CDR3 protein: CASKEVRKTNTGELFF
CDR3 DNA: TGTGCCAGCAAAGAAGTTCGGAAGACCAACACCGGGGAGCTGTTTTTT

clone size: .
V gene: TRBV30
D gene: TRBD1
J gene: TRBJ1-1
CDR3 protein: CAWSATGGTEAFF
CDR3 DNA: TGTGCCTGGAGTGCGACAGGGGGAACTGAAGCTTTCTTT

clone size: .
V gene: TRBV5-1
D gene: TRBD2
J gene: TRBJ2-7
CDR3 protein: CASSTELAASYEQYF
CDR3 DNA: TGCGCCAGCAGCACCGAACTAGCGGCCTCCTACGAGCAGTACTTC

clone size: .
V gene: TRBV2
D gene: TRBD1
J gene: TRBJ2-7
CDR3 protein: CASDRGQWYYEQYF
CDR3 DNA: TGTGCCAGCGACAGGGGGCAATGGTACTACGAGCAGTACTTC

clone size: few
V gene: TRBV7-9
D gene: TRBD1
J gene: TRBJ1-1
CDR3 protein: CASSTDRVGNTEAFF
CDR3 DNA: TGTGCCAGCAGTACGGACAGGGTGGGGAACACTGAAGCTTTCTTT

clone size: .
V gene: TRBV6-1
D gene: TRBD1
J gene: TRBJ1-1
CDR3 protein: CASRRDRGVSEAFF
CDR3 DNA: TGTGCCAGCAGGCGGGACAGGGGAGTTTCTGAAGCTTTCTTT

clone size: .
V gene: TRBV6-1
D gene: TRBD2
J gene: TRBJ2-1
CDR3 protein: CASSAGLADYNEQFF
CDR3 DNA: TGTGCCAGCAGTGCGGGACTAGCGGATTACAATGAGCAGTTCTTC

clone size: .
V gene: TRBV9
D gene: TRBD2
J gene: TRBJ2-1
CDR3 protein: CASSVGLAIHNEQFF
CDR3 DNA: TGTGCCAGCAGCGTGGGACTAGCGATCCACAATGAGCAGTTCTTC

clone size: .
V gene: TRBV2
D gene: .
J gene: TRBJ1-5
CDR3 protein: CASRPTSRNQPQHF
CDR3 DNA: TGTGCCAGCAGGCCTACTTCCCGCAATCAGCCCCAGCATTTT

clone size: .
V gene: TRBV27
D gene: TRBD2
J gene: TRBJ2-1
CDR3 protein: CASSFDRTSGREGEQFF
CDR3 DNA: TGTGCCAGCAGTTTTGATCGGACTAGCGGGAGGGAAGGTGAGCAGTTCTTC

clone size: .
V gene: TRBV7-8
D gene: .
J gene: TRBJ2-7
CDR3 protein: CASSLVPGDEQYF
CDR3 DNA: TGTGCCAGCAGCTTAGTCCCAGGGGACGAGCAGTACTTC

clone size: .
V gene: TRBV9
D gene: TRBD2
J gene: TRBJ2-5
CDR3 protein: CASGRGVAGGETQYF
CDR3 DNA: TGTGCCAGTGGACGGGGAGTAGCGGGAGGGGAGACCCAGTACTTC

clone size: few
V gene: TRBV6-1
D gene: .
J gene: TRBJ1-5
CDR3 protein: CASSERAGSAGQPQHF
CDR3 DNA: TGTGCCAGCAGTGAAAGGGCAGGCAGCGCAGGTCAGCCCCAGCATTTT

clone size: .
V gene: TRBV11-1
D gene: .
J gene: TRBJ2-1
CDR3 protein: CASSLGRGSSYNEQFF
CDR3 DNA: TGTGCCAGCAGCTTAGGTCGGGGGAGCTCCTACAATGAGCAGTTCTTC

clone size: .
V gene: TRBV25-1
D gene: .
J gene: TRBJ2-3
CDR3 protein: CASAGLTDTQYF
CDR3 DNA: TGTGCCAGCGCCGGGCTGACAGATACGCAGTATTTT

clone size: .
V gene: TRBV28
D gene: TRBD1
J gene: TRBJ1-3
CDR3 protein: CASSFPTTGAGNTIYF
CDR3 DNA: TGTGCCAGCAGTTTCCCGACCACAGGGGCTGGAAACACCATATATTTT

clone size: .
V gene: TRBV25-1
D gene: .
J gene: TRBJ2-5
CDR3 protein: CASSEWRGVETQYF
CDR3 DNA: TGTGCCAGCAGTGAATGGCGGGGCGTAGAGACCCAGTACTTC

clone size: .
V gene: TRBV6-4
D gene: TRBD2
J gene: TRBJ2-7
CDR3 protein: CASPPRTSLNEQYF
CDR3 DNA: TGTGCCAGCCCGCCGCGGACTAGTCTAAACGAGCAGTACTTC

clone size: .
V gene: TRBV18
D gene: .
J gene: TRBJ2-6
CDR3 protein: CASSDGRANVLTF
CDR3 DNA: TGTGCCAGCTCAGACGGGAGGGCCAACGTCCTGACTTTC

clone size: .
V gene: TRBV28
D gene: .
J gene: TRBJ1-5
CDR3 protein: CASGFGQVNQPQHF
CDR3 DNA: TGTGCCAGTGGGTTTGGTCAGGTCAATCAGCCCCAGCATTTT

clone size: .
V gene: TRBV7-8
D gene: TRBD1
J gene: TRBJ2-5
CDR3 protein: CASSLGTGWAGTQYF
CDR3 DNA: TGTGCCAGCAGCTTAGGGACAGGCTGGGCGGGGACCCAGTACTTC

clone size: .
V gene: TRBV6-1
D gene: .
J gene: TRBJ2-1
CDR3 protein: CASRRDFYNEQFF
CDR3 DNA: TGTGCCAGCAGGAGGGACTTCTACAATGAGCAGTTCTTC

clone size: .
V gene: TRBV2
D gene: .
J gene: TRBJ2-3
CDR3 protein: CASRGLRSTDTQYF
CDR3 DNA: TGTGCCAGCAGGGGACTGCGGAGCACAGATACGCAGTATTTT

clone size: .
V gene: TRBV6-1
D gene: .
J gene: TRBJ2-4
CDR3 protein: CASSEALHQSKNIQYF
CDR3 DNA: TGTGCCAGCAGTGAAGCGCTCCACCAATCCAAAAACATTCAGTACTTC

clone size: .
V gene: TRBV6-1
D gene: .
J gene: TRBJ2-1
CDR3 protein: CASSELLSLNEQFF
CDR3 DNA: TGTGCCAGCAGTGAACTGTTAAGTCTTAATGAGCAGTTCTTC

clone size: .
V gene: TRBV11-2
D gene: .
J gene: TRBJ2-3
CDR3 protein: CASSNQPATQYF
CDR3 DNA: TGTGCCAGCAGCAACCAACCGGCTACGCAGTATTTT

clone size: .
V gene: TRBV9
D gene: .
J gene: TRBJ2-5
CDR3 protein: CASSPGVSETQYF
CDR3 DNA: TGTGCCAGCAGCCCCGGTGTATCGGAGACCCAGTACTTC

clone size: .
V gene: TRBV11-2
D gene: .
J gene: TRBJ1-2
CDR3 protein: CASSLEGYGYTF
CDR3 DNA: TGTGCCAGCAGCTTAGAAGGTTATGGCTACACCTTC

clone size: .
V gene: TRBV7-8
D gene: .
J gene: TRBJ2-4
CDR3 protein: CASSPQRMAGQAAKNIQYF
CDR3 DNA: TGTGCCAGCAGCCCCCAGCGAATGGCGGGGCAGGCTGCCAAAAACATTCAGTACTTC

clone size: .
V gene: TRBV19
D gene: .
J gene: TRBJ2-7
CDR3 protein: CASSVLRGREQYF
CDR3 DNA: TGTGCCAGTTCCGTTTTAAGAGGCAGGGAGCAGTACTTC

clone size: .
V gene: TRBV19
D gene: TRBD1
J gene: TRBJ2-7
CDR3 protein: CASRNTGGSYEQYF
CDR3 DNA: TGTGCCAGTAGAAACACAGGGGGTTCCTACGAGCAGTACTTC

clone size: .
V gene: TRBV5-4
D gene: TRBD2
J gene: TRBJ2-7
CDR3 protein: CASSLGLAGGPLEQYF
CDR3 DNA: TGTGCCAGCAGCTTGGGCTTAGCGGGAGGGCCCCTCGAGCAGTACTTC

clone size: few
V gene: TRBV7-9
D gene: TRBD1
J gene: TRBJ1-5
CDR3 protein: CASSPTGTIGQPQHF
CDR3 DNA: TGTGCCAGCAGCCCGACAGGGACTATAGGTCAGCCCCAGCATTTT

clone size: .
V gene: TRBV18
D gene: .
J gene: TRBJ2-3
CDR3 protein: CASSPKGDTQYF
CDR3 DNA: TGTGCCAGCTCGCCGAAAGGTGATACGCAGTATTTT

clone size: .
V gene: TRBV5-4
D gene: TRBD1
J gene: TRBJ1-5
CDR3 protein: CASSPYGTGGVNQPQHF
CDR3 DNA: TGTGCCAGCAGCCCCTACGGGACAGGGGGCGTCAATCAGCCCCAGCATTTT

clone size: .
V gene: TRBV29-1
D gene: .
J gene: TRBJ2-2
CDR3 protein: CSAEEGVGPNTGELFF
CDR3 DNA: TGCAGCGCCGAGGAGGGAGTAGGTCCGAACACCGGGGAGCTGTTTTTT

clone size: once
V gene: TRBV7-3
D gene: .
J gene: TRBJ2-5
CDR3 protein: CASSLVGNQETQYF
CDR3 DNA: TGTGCCAGCAGCCTAGTGGGAAACCAAGAGACCCAGTACTTC

clone size: .
V gene: TRBV29-1
D gene: .
J gene: TRBJ2-3
CDR3 protein: CSVARGSTDTQYF
CDR3 DNA: TGCAGCGTTGCTAGGGGTAGCACAGATACGCAGTATTTT

clone size: .
V gene: TRBV6-4
D gene: TRBD1
J gene: TRBJ1-6
CDR3 protein: CASSEDRDNSPLHF
CDR3 DNA: TGTGCCAGCAGTGAGGACAGGGATAATTCACCCCTCCACTTT

clone size: .
V gene: TRBV28
D gene: .
J gene: TRBJ1-5
CDR3 protein: CASTLGTVANQPQHF
CDR3 DNA: TGTGCCAGCACCCTGGGGACGGTAGCAAATCAGCCCCAGCATTTT

clone size: .
V gene: TRBV7-9
D gene: .
J gene: TRBJ2-3
CDR3 protein: CASSTWRGSPDTQYF
CDR3 DNA: TGTGCCAGCAGCACCTGGAGGGGAAGTCCAGATACGCAGTATTTT

clone size: .
V gene: TRBV7-9
D gene: .
J gene: TRBJ2-5
CDR3 protein: CASSRAQYF
CDR3 DNA: TGTGCCAGCAGCCGCGCCCAGTACTTC

clone size: .
V gene: TRBV19
D gene: .
J gene: TRBJ2-1
CDR3 protein: CASTPPTGRNYNEQFF
CDR3 DNA: TGTGCCAGTACCCCCCCCACCGGCCGGAATTACAATGAGCAGTTCTTC

clone size: .
V gene: TRBV6-6
D gene: .
J gene: TRBJ1-1
CDR3 protein: CASSYGQLFTEAFF
CDR3 DNA: TGTGCCAGCAGTTACGGACAGCTTTTTACTGAAGCTTTCTTT

clone size: .
V gene: TRBV18
D gene: .
J gene: TRBJ2-1
CDR3 protein: CASSPAMTAANEQFF
CDR3 DNA: TGTGCCAGCTCACCGGCTATGACAGCGGCAAATGAGCAGTTCTTC

clone size: .
V gene: TRBV5-1
D gene: .
J gene: TRBJ2-5
CDR3 protein: CASSRGAGQETQYF
CDR3 DNA: TGCGCCAGCAGCCGGGGGGCAGGGCAAGAGACCCAGTACTTC